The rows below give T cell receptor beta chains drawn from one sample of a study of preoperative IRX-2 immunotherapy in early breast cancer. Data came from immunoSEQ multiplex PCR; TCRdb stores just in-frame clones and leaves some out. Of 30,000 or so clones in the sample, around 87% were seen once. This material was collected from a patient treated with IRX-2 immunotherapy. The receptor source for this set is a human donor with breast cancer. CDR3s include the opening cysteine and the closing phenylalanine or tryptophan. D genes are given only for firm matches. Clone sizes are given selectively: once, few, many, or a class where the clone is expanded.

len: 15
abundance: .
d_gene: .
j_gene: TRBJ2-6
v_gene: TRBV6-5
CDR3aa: CASSYGFSGANVLTF
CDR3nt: TGTGCCAGCAGTTACGGGTTCTCTGGGGCCAACGTCCTGACTTTC

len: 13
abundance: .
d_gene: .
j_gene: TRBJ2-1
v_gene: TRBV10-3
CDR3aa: CAISDGLDNEQFF
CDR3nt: TGTGCCATCAGTGATGGGCTGGACAATGAGCAGTTCTTC

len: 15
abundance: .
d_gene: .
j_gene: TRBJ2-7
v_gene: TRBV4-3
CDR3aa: CASSQEFGSNYEQYF
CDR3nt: TGCGCCAGCAGCCAAGAATTTGGCAGCAACTACGAGCAGTACTTC

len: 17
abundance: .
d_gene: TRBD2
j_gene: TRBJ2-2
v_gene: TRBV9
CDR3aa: CASSVVAGVTNTGELFF
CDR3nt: TGTGCCAGCAGCGTAGTCGCGGGGGTGACGAACACCGGGGAGCTGTTTTTT

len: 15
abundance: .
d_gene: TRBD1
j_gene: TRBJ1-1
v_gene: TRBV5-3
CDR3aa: CARSTQGMWSTEAFF
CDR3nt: TGTGCCAGAAGCACACAGGGGATGTGGAGCACTGAAGCTTTCTTT

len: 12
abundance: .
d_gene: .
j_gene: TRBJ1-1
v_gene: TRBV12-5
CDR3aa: CASGLLPREAFF
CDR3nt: TGTGCTAGTGGTTTGCTACCCCGTGAAGCTTTCTTT

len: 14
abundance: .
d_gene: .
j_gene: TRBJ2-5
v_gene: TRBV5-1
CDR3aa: CASSLGAGEETQYF
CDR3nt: TGCGCCAGCAGCTTGGGGGCAGGGGAAGAGACCCAGTACTTC

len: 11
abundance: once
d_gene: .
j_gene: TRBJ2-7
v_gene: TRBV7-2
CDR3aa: CASSPSVAQYF
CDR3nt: TGTGCCAGCAGCCCATCAGTCGCGCAGTACTTC

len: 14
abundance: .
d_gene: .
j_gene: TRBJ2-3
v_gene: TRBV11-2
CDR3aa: CASSTGAGTDTQYF
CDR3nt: TGTGCCAGCAGCACGGGGGCTGGCACAGATACGCAGTATTTT

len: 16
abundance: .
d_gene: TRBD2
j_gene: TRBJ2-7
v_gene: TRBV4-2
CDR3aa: CASSQAPGTSTGEQYF
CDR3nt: TGTGCCAGCAGCCAAGCCCCCGGGACTAGCACCGGGGAGCAGTACTTC

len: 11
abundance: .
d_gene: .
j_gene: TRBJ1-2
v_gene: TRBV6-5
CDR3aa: CASSLAGRYTF
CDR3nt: TGTGCCAGCAGCCTAGCGGGCCGCTACACCTTC

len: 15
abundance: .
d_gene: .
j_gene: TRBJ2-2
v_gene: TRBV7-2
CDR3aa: CASSLRDMSTGELFF
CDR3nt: TGTGCCAGCAGCTTGCGGGATATGAGCACCGGGGAGCTGTTTTTT

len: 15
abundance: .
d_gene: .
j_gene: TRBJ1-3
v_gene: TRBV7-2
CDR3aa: CASSIQPISGNTIYF
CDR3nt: TGTGCCAGCAGCATACAACCAATCTCTGGAAACACCATATATTTT

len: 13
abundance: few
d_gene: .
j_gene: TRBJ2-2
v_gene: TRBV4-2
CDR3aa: CASKGRYTGELFF
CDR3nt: TGTGCCAGCAAGGGGAGATACACCGGGGAGCTGTTTTTT

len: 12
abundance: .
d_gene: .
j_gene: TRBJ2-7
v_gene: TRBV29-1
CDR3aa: CSAGDSTYEQYF
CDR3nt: TGCAGCGCGGGGGACAGTACCTACGAGCAGTACTTC

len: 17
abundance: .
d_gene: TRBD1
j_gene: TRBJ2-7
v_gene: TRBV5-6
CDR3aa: CASSSGWGTANSYEQYF
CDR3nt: TGTGCCAGCAGCTCGGGGTGGGGGACAGCTAACTCCTACGAGCAGTACTTC

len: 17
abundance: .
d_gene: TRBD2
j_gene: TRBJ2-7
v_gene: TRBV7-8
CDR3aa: CASSLVALAGGPYEQYF
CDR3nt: TGTGCCAGCAGCTTAGTCGCCCTAGCGGGAGGGCCCTACGAGCAGTACTTC